The rows below give T cell receptor beta chains drawn from one sample of a study of OX40 agonist ivuxolimab in advanced cancers. Sequencing used immunoSEQ multiplex PCR; TCRdb keeps in-frame clones, though not all of them. The sample includes around 76,000 clones, around 89% of them seen just once. Sample: CD4+ or CD8+ T cells sorted from blood, taken in a trial of the OX40 agonist ivuxolimab. Every receptor here comes from an adult with an advanced solid tumor such as melanoma, head and neck, liver or kidney cancer. Each CDR3 is given with its conserved first and last residue. Fields, in order: J gene, V gene, D gene, clone size, CDR3 protein, CDR3 DNA. A D gene is named only where the DNA matches it firmly. Where a row states a size, it is once, few, many or the class of an expanded clone; other rows omit it.

TRBJ2-6 | TRBV6-5 | - | - | CASRGPGANVLTF | TGTGCCAGCAGAGGGCCCGGGGCCAACGTCCTGACTTTC
TRBJ1-2 | TRBV28 | TRBD1 | - | CASRAQGAIYGYTF | TGTGCCAGCCGCGCACAGGGGGCTATCTATGGCTACACCTTC
TRBJ2-7 | TRBV6-6 | TRBD1 | - | CASRGTGATYEQYF | TGTGCCAGCAGGGGGACAGGGGCAACCTACGAGCAGTACTTC
TRBJ1-1 | TRBV19 | TRBD1 | - | CASRKQGGTEAFF | TGTGCCAGTAGAAAACAGGGGGGAACTGAAGCTTTCTTT
TRBJ2-5 | TRBV4-1 | - | - | CASSQDLAGAGQETQYF | TGCGCCAGCAGCCAAGATTTGGCGGGGGCCGGACAAGAGACCCAGTACTTC
TRBJ2-2 | TRBV19 | - | - | CASRRGQGPNTGELFF | TGTGCCAGTAGAAGGGGCCAGGGGCCGAACACCGGGGAGCTGTTTTTT
TRBJ1-6 | TRBV27 | - | - | CASSIGNNSPLHF | TGTGCCAGCAGTATCGGGAATAATTCACCCCTCCACTTT
TRBJ1-2 | TRBV6-6 | - | many | CASSYARGGDGYTF | TGTGCCAGCAGTTATGCAAGGGGAGGAGATGGCTACACCTTC
TRBJ2-7 | TRBV2 | TRBD2 | - | CAGGIGASGRVRQYF | TGTGCCGGGGGGATTGGGGCTAGCGGGAGAGTGAGGCAGTACTTC
TRBJ2-7 | TRBV2 | - | - | CASRPQRPYSYEQYF | TGTGCCAGCAGGCCACAGAGGCCTTACTCCTACGAGCAGTACTTC
TRBJ1-5 | TRBV2 | - | - | CASSVSAQPQHF | TGTGCCAGCAGTGTATCGGCGCAGCCCCAGCATTTT
TRBJ1-3 | TRBV2 | TRBD1 | few | CASSGPRQGDSGNTIYF | TGTGCCAGCAGTGGGCCCAGACAGGGGGACTCTGGAAACACCATATATTTT
TRBJ2-2 | TRBV4-1 | TRBD2 | - | CASSQVLAGAGELFF | TGCGCCAGCAGCCAAGTGCTAGCGGGGGCCGGGGAGCTGTTTTTT
TRBJ1-2 | TRBV18 | TRBD1 | - | CASRDRSYGYTF | TGTGCCAGCCGGGACAGGAGCTATGGCTACACCTTC
TRBJ2-3 | TRBV20-1 | - | - | CSARATDTQYF | TGCAGTGCTAGAGCAACAGATACGCAGTATTTT
TRBJ2-1 | TRBV15 | TRBD2 | - | CATSPRGNNEQFF | TGTGCCACCAGTCCGCGGGGGAACAATGAGCAGTTCTTC
TRBJ2-5 | TRBV7-9 | TRBD2 | - | CASSLEAGLGQYF | TGTGCCAGCAGCTTAGAAGCGGGGCTAGGGCAGTACTTC
TRBJ2-7 | TRBV19 | TRBD1 | - | CASSITGTATEQYF | TGTGCCAGTAGTATCACCGGGACAGCAACCGAGCAGTACTTC
TRBJ1-5 | TRBV18 | - | - | CASSPEGGEQPQHF | TGTGCCAGCTCACCAGAAGGAGGGGAACAGCCCCAGCATTTT
TRBJ2-7 | TRBV28 | TRBD2 | - | CASSSSGRSYEQYF | TGTGCCAGCAGTTCTAGCGGACGCTCCTACGAGCAGTACTTC
TRBJ2-7 | TRBV5-1 | TRBD2 | - | CASSLGVLAGEYEQYF | TGCGCCAGCAGCTTAGGGGTACTAGCGGGGGAATACGAGCAGTACTTC
TRBJ2-3 | TRBV2 | - | - | CASLDGGLLDTQYF | TGTGCCAGCCTCGACGGGGGGCTTCTGGATACGCAGTATTTT
TRBJ2-3 | TRBV2 | - | - | CASSPRLGSTQYF | TGTGCCAGCAGCCCCCGGTTGGGTAGTACGCAGTATTTT
TRBJ1-2 | TRBV28 | TRBD1 | - | CASRIGTGYGYTF | TGTGCCAGCAGGATCGGGACAGGCTATGGCTACACCTTC
TRBJ1-3 | TRBV4-1 | - | - | CASSISSGNTIYF | TGCGCCAGCAGCATCAGCTCTGGAAACACCATATATTTT
TRBJ2-2 | TRBV7-9 | - | - | CASSLAWGQNTGELFF | TGTGCCAGCAGCTTAGCGTGGGGACAGAACACCGGGGAGCTGTTTTTT
TRBJ2-7 | TRBV6-5 | TRBD2 | few | CASSYSERGDYEQYF | TGTGCCAGCAGTTACTCCGAGCGGGGGGACTACGAGCAGTACTTC
TRBJ2-1 | TRBV9 | - | - | CASSVVGATYNEQFF | TGTGCCAGCAGCGTAGTGGGGGCCACCTACAATGAGCAGTTCTTC
TRBJ1-1 | TRBV18 | TRBD1 | - | CASSDNSGGTEAFF | TGTGCCAGCTCCGACAATTCAGGGGGCACTGAAGCTTTCTTT